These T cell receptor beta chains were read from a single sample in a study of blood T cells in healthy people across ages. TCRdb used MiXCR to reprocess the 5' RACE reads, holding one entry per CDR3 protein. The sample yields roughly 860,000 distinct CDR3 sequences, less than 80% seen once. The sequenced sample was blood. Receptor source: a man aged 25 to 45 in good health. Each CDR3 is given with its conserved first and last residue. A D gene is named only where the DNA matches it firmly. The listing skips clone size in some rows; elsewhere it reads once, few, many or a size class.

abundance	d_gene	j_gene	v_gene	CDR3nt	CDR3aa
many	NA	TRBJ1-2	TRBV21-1	TGTGCCAGCAGCTACCGGGACGGCTATGGCTACACCTTC	CASSYRDGYGYTF
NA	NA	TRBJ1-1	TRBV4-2	TGTGCCAGCAGCGACATGAACACTGAAGCTTTCTTT	CASSDMNTEAFF
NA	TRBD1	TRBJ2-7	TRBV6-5	TGTGCCAGCAGAGTCGGGACAGGGACCTACGAGCAGTACTTC	CASRVGTGTYEQYF
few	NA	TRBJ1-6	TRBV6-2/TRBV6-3	TGTGCCAGCAGTGCGACAGTTAATTCACCCCTCCACTTT	CASSATVNSPLHF
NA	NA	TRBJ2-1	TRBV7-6	TGTGCCAGCAGAAAAGAAGGGGGATCGGATGAGCAGTTCTTC	CASRKEGGSDEQFF
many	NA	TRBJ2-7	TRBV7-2	TGTGCCAGCAGCTTAGACGGCAGGGCGGCCTACGAGCAGTACTTC	CASSLDGRAAYEQYF
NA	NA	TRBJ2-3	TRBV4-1	TGCGCCAGCAGCCAAGAATTCAGGACCATCGATACGCAGTATTTT	CASSQEFRTIDTQYF
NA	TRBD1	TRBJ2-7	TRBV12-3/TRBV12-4	TGTGCCAGCAGCTCCAACCGGGACAGGGGGCTCTACGAGCAGTACTTC	CASSSNRDRGLYEQYF
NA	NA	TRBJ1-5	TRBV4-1	TGCGCCAGCAACCACAGGCAGCCCCAGCATTTT	CASNHRQPQHF
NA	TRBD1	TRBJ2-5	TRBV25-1	TGTGCCAGCAGGGAATTTTTAGGGGGCGAGACCCAGTACTTC	CASREFLGGETQYF
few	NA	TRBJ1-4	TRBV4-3	TGCGCCAGCAGCCAAGAAGGCCCTGACAGTCGTGCAACTAATGAAAAACTGTTTTTT	CASSQEGPDSRATNEKLFF
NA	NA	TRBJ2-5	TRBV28	TGTGCCAGCAGTCGAGTTAAGGACTTCCAAGAGACCCAGTACTTC	CASSRVKDFQETQYF
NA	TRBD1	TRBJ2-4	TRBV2	TGTGCCAGCAGTGGGGACAGAAACATTCAGTACTTC	CASSGDRNIQYF
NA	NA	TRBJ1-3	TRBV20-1	TGCAGTGCTAGCCCCACAGCCTCTGGAAACACCATATATTTT	CSASPTASGNTIYF
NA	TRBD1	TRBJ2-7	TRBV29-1	TGCAGCGTCCCAGGGGACAGCGCCTACGAGCAGTACTTC	CSVPGDSAYEQYF
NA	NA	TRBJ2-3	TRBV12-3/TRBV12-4	TGTGCCAGCAGCTCCTCGGCCCTCGGAGATACGCAGTATTTT	CASSSSALGDTQYF
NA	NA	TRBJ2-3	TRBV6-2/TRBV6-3	TGTGCCAGCAGTTACCTCTTGCGCACAGATACGCAGTATTTT	CASSYLLRTDTQYF
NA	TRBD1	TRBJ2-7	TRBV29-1	TGCAGCGTCACAGGGACAGAAACCAACTACGAGCAGTACTTC	CSVTGTETNYEQYF
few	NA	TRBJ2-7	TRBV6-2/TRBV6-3	TGTGCCAGCAGCTCGCCGACTAAACCAAGCTCCTACGAGCAGTACTTC	CASSSPTKPSSYEQYF
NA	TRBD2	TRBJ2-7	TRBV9	TGTGCCAGCAGCGTAGGCGGGGGACCAACCTACGAGCAGTACTTC	CASSVGGGPTYEQYF
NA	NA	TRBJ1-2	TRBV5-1	TGCGCCGGCAGCTTACGGGACAAGACGAGTAACTATGGCTACACCTTC	CAGSLRDKTSNYGYTF
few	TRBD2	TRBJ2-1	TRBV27	TGTGCCAGCAGTTTCTGGACTAGCGAACACAATGAGCAGTTCTTC	CASSFWTSEHNEQFF
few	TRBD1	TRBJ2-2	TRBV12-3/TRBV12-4	TGTGCCAGCAGTGGACAGGGGAACACCGGGGAGCTGTTTTTT	CASSGQGNTGELFF
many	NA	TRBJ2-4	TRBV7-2	TGTGCCAGCAGCTTAGGGTTGTGGGAAAACATTCAGTACTTC	CASSLGLWENIQYF
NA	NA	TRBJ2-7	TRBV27	TGTGCCAGCAGCCCCTGGGCGGGGAATACCTACGAGCAGTACTTC	CASSPWAGNTYEQYF
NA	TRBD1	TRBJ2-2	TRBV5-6	TGTGCCAGCATCTCGTGGGGACAGCCGAACACCGGGGAGCTGTTTTTT	CASISWGQPNTGELFF
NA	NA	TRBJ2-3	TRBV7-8	TGTGCCAGCAGCTTAGCGGCGGGGACCAGCACAGATACGCAGTATTTT	CASSLAAGTSTDTQYF
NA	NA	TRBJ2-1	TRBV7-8	TGTGCCAGCAGCTTTGGGCCTACCTACAATGAGCAGTTCTTC	CASSFGPTYNEQFF
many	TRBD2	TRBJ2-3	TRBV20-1	TGCAGTGCTAGAGCGGGAGGCGTTAGCACAGATACGCAGTATTTT	CSARAGGVSTDTQYF
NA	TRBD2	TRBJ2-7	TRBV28	TGTGCCAGCAGTGCCCAAGCGGGGGGGAACGAGCAGTACTTC	CASSAQAGGNEQYF
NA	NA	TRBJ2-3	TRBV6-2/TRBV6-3	TGTGCCAGCAGTCGACCTTCGAATACGCAGTATTTT	CASSRPSNTQYF
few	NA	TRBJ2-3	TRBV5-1	TGCGCCAGCAGCTTGGAATTTAGCAGCCCCTTAGATACGCAGTATTTT	CASSLEFSSPLDTQYF
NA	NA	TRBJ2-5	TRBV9	TGTGCCAGCAGCGTAGCAGGGAGCGAGACCCAGTACTTC	CASSVAGSETQYF
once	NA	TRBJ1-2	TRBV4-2	TGTGCCAGCAGCCGGGCCGGGGGGATCGATGGCTACACCTTC	CASSRAGGIDGYTF
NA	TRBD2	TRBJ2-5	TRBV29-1	TGCAGCGTCCTCCGGGGGGGCAAAGAGACCCAGTACTTC	CSVLRGGKETQYF
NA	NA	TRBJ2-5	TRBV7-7	TGTGCTAGCAGCGCCTCCGGGACGGGGTACCAAGAGACCCAGTACTTC	CASSASGTGYQETQYF
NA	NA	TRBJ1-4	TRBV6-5	TGTGCCAGCAGCCTCCACGGGACTCTAAATGAAAAACTGTTTTTT	CASSLHGTLNEKLFF
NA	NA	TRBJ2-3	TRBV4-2	TGCGCCAGCAGCCAAGATTGGGGGCTCGGCACAGATACGCAGTATTTT	CASSQDWGLGTDTQYF
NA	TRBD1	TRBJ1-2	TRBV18	TGTGCCAGCTCACCCCAGGGGGCGAATAACTATGGCTACACCTTC	CASSPQGANNYGYTF
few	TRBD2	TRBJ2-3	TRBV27	TGTGCCAGCAGTCACCTAAGCGGGGGGAAACCGGATACGCAGTATTTT	CASSHLSGGKPDTQYF
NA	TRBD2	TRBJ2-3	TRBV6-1	TGTGCCAGCAGTGACGAACGACTAGCGGGGGGCCCAGATACGCAGTATTTT	CASSDERLAGGPDTQYF
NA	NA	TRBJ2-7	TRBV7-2	TGTGCCAGCAGCTTAGGTACGGGACCGGCCTACGAGCAGTACTTC	CASSLGTGPAYEQYF
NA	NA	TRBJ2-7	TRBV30	TGTGCCTGGACAGACGCCTACGAGCAGTACTTC	CAWTDAYEQYF
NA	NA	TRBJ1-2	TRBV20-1	TGCAGTGCTAGAGATCCAGGGTTCTATGGCTACACCTTC	CSARDPGFYGYTF
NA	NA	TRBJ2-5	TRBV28	TGTGCCAGCAGTTCGAGACAGCACCAAGAGACCCAGTACTTC	CASSSRQHQETQYF
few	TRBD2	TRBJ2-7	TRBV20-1	TGCAGTGCTAGCTGGGCGGGGGACTACGAGCAGTACTTC	CSASWAGDYEQYF
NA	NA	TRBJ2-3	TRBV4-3	TGCGCCAGCAGCCAAGATTACAGGGCAGATACGCAGTATTTT	CASSQDYRADTQYF
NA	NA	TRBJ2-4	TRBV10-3	TGTGCCATCAGTGGGGACACAGGAGACATTCAGTACTTC	CAISGDTGDIQYF
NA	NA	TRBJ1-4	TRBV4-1	TGCGCCAGCAGCCAAGCTCCGGGGCCTTCGGGGGAAAAACTGTTTTTT	CASSQAPGPSGEKLFF
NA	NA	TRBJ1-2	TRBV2	TGTGCCAGCAGTAAGACAGCGGGCTCTGGCTACACCTTC	CASSKTAGSGYTF
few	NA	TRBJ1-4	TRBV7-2	TGTGCCAGCAGCTTAGGTTCGGCGGGTTTAGGGGAACTGTTTTTT	CASSLGSAGLGELFF
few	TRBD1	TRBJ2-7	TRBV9	TGTGCCAGCAGCGCCGGGGACAGGGTTAACGAGCAGTACTTC	CASSAGDRVNEQYF
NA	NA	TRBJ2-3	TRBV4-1	TGCGCCAGCAGCCAAGTCGGGATTAGCACAGATACGCAGTATTTT	CASSQVGISTDTQYF
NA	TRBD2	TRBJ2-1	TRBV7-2	TGTGCCAGCAGCTTAACCGGGACTAGTACACCCAATGAGCAGTTCTTC	CASSLTGTSTPNEQFF
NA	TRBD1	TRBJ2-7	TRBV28	TGTGCCAGCAGTTTAGTAGGACAGGTCTACTACGAGCAATACTTC	CASSLVGQVYYEQYF
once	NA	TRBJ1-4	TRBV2	TGTGCCAGCCTGGTCCACCAGGGAAGTGAAAAACTGTTTTTT	CASLVHQGSEKLFF
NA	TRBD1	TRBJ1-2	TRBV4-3	TGCGCCAGCAGCCAAGATCTCGACAGGGGTAAAAACTATGGCTACACCTTC	CASSQDLDRGKNYGYTF
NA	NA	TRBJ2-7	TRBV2	TGTGCCAGCAAAATGTCCGAGCAGTACTTC	CASKMSEQYF
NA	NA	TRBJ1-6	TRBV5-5	TGTGCCAGCAGTTCAGGGATTCGGGATTCACCCCTCCACTTT	CASSSGIRDSPLHF
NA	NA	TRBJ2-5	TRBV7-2	TGTGCCAGCAGCTTAGTGCGGGACTTCCAAGAGACCCAGTACTTC	CASSLVRDFQETQYF